One and the same sample provided the 30 T cell receptor beta chains below, sequenced in a study of beta chain features in type 1 diabetes. Isolated RNA was reverse transcribed in full, so expressed TCRB transcripts were sequenced. Using immunoSEQ multiplex PCR, the repertoire was profiled, and TCRdb retains in-frame clones only, with some absent. The sample lists more than 550,000 clones, roughly 13% occurring once. Whole-study results and caveats: All four CD4+ subsets from Type 1 diabetes patients carried moderately but significantly shorter TCRB CDR3s.

These receptors lack a known antigen. Sequencing was performed on naive CD4+ T cells from blood. These receptors all come from a man aged 18 to 29 with type 1 diabetes.

The rearrangement joins TRBV4-1 to TRBJ2-5, with a tentative D call TRBD2 (6 bases). Germline V CDR1 and CDR2: MGHRA, YSYEKL. Trimming pared 4 bases from V and 1 base from J, leaving 16 bases between. This CDR3 has 16 amino acids. The CDR3 loop is CASSPAVAEGQETQYF. Written as DNA, the CDR3 is TGCGCCAGCAGCCCCGCGGTAGCGGAAGGCCAAGAGACCCAGTACTTC.

This sequence joins TRBV5-1 and TRBJ2-1; D is possibly TRBD1 or TRBD2 (5 bases each). Germline V lookup: CDR1 SGHRS, CDR2 YFSETQ. Trimming took 3 bases from V and 13 from J, leaving 11 bases between them. The CDR3 is 11 amino acids. The CDR3, as DNA: TGCGCCAGCAGCTCCTCGAGGGGTCAGTTCTTC. This encodes CASSSSRGQFF.

This clone appeared a few times. V and J are TRBV10-3 and TRBJ2-3, with a weak D call TRBD1 (5 bases). Trimming left V 5 bases short and J 3 bases short, with 9 bases between. The CDR3 contains 13 residues. Germline CDR1 is ENHRY and CDR2 is SYGVKD. The CDR3, as DNA: TGTGCCATCAGTCCAGGGTTAACAGATACGCAGTATTTT. It specifies CAISPGLTDTQYF.

This clone occurred a few times. This sequence joins TRBV11-2 and TRBJ1-3; unclear D gene. V lost 3 bases, J lost 1 base, and 10 bases lay in between. The CDR3 loop spans 15 amino acids. Germline V gene lookup returns CDR1 SGHAT and CDR2 FQNNGV. The DNA of the CDR3 is TGTGCCAGCAGCTTCGGTTGGCAGTCTGGAAACACCATATATTTT. Translated, it gives CASSFGWQSGNTIYF.

This rearrangement joins TRBV29-1 to TRBJ2-7; 10 nucleotides align to TRBD1. Germline-derived CDR1 and CDR2 are SQVTM and ANQGSEA. The CDR3 contains 14 residues. Trimming removed 4 bases from V and 7 bases from J; junction bases left unmatched: 10. CDR3 amino acids: CSVGGDRGLREQYF. In DNA, the CDR3 is TGCAGCGTTGGGGGGGACAGGGGACTACGAGAGCAGTACTTC.

The V and J genes are TRBV6-1 and TRBJ2-7; D gene unclear. CDR3 size: 12 residues. Germline V gives CDR1 MNHNS, CDR2 SASEGT. V was trimmed by 2 bases and J by 4 bases, leaving 6 bases between them. The CDR3 DNA reads TGTGCCAGCAGTGAATCACGATACGAGCAGTACTTC. Amino acids: CASSESRYEQYF.

The rearrangement uses TRBV21-1 and TRBJ2-7; TRBD1 is taken as the D call from the table, unchecked against the DNA. TRBV21-1 is reported as a pseudogene. CDR3 length equals 13 residues. In DNA form, the CDR3 reads TGTGCCAGCAGCCTTACAGGCCTCTACGAGCAGTACTTC. Its translation is CASSLTGLYEQYF.

This clone appeared a few times. DNA of the CDR3: TGCGCCAGCAGCCAAGCGATAGATCAGCCCCAGCATTTT. Residues: CASSQAIDQPQHF. The chain recombines TRBV4-3 with TRBJ1-5; unclear D gene. CDR1 and CDR2 from the germline V gene are LGHNA and YSLEER. The CDR3 has 13 residues. V gave up 1 base and J gave up 5 bases, with 6 bases separating them.

This clone has a single count. J is TRBJ2-1 and V is TRBV5-1, with 8 bases fitting TRBD1. CDR3 length: 15 amino acids. V lost 4 bases and J lost 2; bases outside the gene matches: 5. Germline assignment: CDR1 SGHRS and CDR2 YFSETQ. The CDR3 protein is CASSLRGLAYNEQFF. Written as DNA, the CDR3 is TGCGCCAGCAGCCTCAGGGGGCTCGCCTACAATGAGCAGTTCTTC. The complete variable domain, with remaining parts taken from reference TRBV5-1 and TRBJ2-1, reads KAGVTQTPRYLIKTRGQQVTLSCSPISGHRSVSWYQQTPGQGLQFLFEYFSETQRNKGNFPGRFSGRQFSNSRSEMNVSTLELGDSALYLCASSLRGLAYNEQFFGPGTRLTVL.

CDR3 bases: TGTGCCAGCACCCCGGGGACCTCTGGGGCCAACGTCCTGACTTTC. It specifies CASTPGTSGANVLTF. The V and J genes are TRBV27 and TRBJ2-6; D tentatively fits TRBD1 or TRBD2 (5 bases each). Looked up from germline, CDR1 is MNHEY and CDR2 is SMNVEV (reference sequence). V lost 7 bases and J 0 bases, leaving 10 bases between the germline ends. CDR3 size: 15 residues.

The chain recombines TRBV29-1 with TRBJ2-7; D possibly matches TRBD1 or TRBD2 (5 bases each). CDR1 and CDR2 from the germline V gene are SQVTM and ANQGSEA. This CDR3 has 13 amino acids. Trimming shortened V by 7 bases and J by 2 bases, and 15 bases separated the two germline ends. The DNA for the CDR3 is TGCAGCGGCCGGGACGTTAACACCTACGAGCAGTACTTC. It yields the protein CSGRDVNTYEQYF.

The genes are TRBV19 and TRBJ2-1, with 8 bases identical to TRBD1. J gave up 5 bases and V 3 bases, and 3 bases lay outside the gene matches. Germline V CDR1 and CDR2: LNHDA, SQIVND (reference sequence). This CDR3 has 14 amino acids. CDR3 in amino acids: CASSMGQANNEQFF. The DNA of the CDR3 is TGTGCCAGTAGTATGGGACAGGCGAACAATGAGCAGTTCTTC.

This clone has a handful of counts. The rearrangement joins TRBV5-1 to TRBJ2-5, with 7 bases that match TRBD2. The J segment lost 4 bases and the V segment lost 2 bases, leaving 11 bases of the junction unmatched. The CDR3 contains 16 residues. The germline gives CDR1 SGHRS, CDR2 YFSETQ. In nucleotides, the CDR3 is TGCGCCAGCAGCTTAGGGGACTACCAAGAGGGAGAGACCCAGTACTTC. This gives the protein CASSLGDYQEGETQYF.

There are a few counts of this clone. CDR3 region: CASSLSENTEAFF. The CDR3 nucleotides are TGTGCCAGCAGTTTATCCGAGAACACTGAAGCTTTCTTT. The chain links TRBV27 to TRBJ1-1; D gene unclear. The CDR3 totals 13 residues. The germline CDR1 and CDR2 sequences are MNHEY and SMNVEV (reference sequence). V was pared by 0 bases and J by 1 base, with 3 bases between.

This clone showed up just a few times. The gene calls are TRBV7-2 and TRBJ1-1; D remains unclear. Germline-derived CDR1 and CDR2 are SGHTA and FQGNSA. Trimming removed 1 base at V and 10 bases at J, with 16 bases between. The CDR3 runs 14 residues. This chain's CDR3 is CASSLVSGEVGAFF. The CDR3 DNA follows: TGTGCCAGCAGCTTAGTTTCTGGGGAAGTGGGAGCTTTCTTT. The variable domain in full, completed from reference TRBV7-2 and TRBJ1-1, reads GAGVSQSPSNKVTEKGKDVELRCDPISGHTALYWYRQSLGQGLEFLIYFQGNSAPDKSGLPSDRFSAERTGGSVSTLTIQRTQQEDSAVYLCASSLVSGEVGAFFGQGTRLTVV.

J is TRBJ2-1 and V is TRBV7-9, with 8 positions matching TRBD1. The V segment lost 8 bases and the J segment 3 bases; nucleotides outside the gene matches: 6. The CDR3 contains 14 residues. Germline V gives CDR1 SEHNR, CDR2 FQNEAQ (reference sequence). The CDR3 loop reads CASGTGTGYNEQFF. The CDR3 DNA reads TGTGCCAGCGGCACCGGGACAGGCTACAATGAGCAGTTCTTC. Looking up the rest from reference TRBV7-9 and TRBJ2-1 gives the full variable domain: DTGVSQNPRHKITKRGQNVTFRCDPISEHNRLYWYRQTLGQGPEFLTYFQNEAQLEKSRLLSDRFSAERPKGSFSTLEIQRTEQGDSAMYLCASGTGTGYNEQFFGPGTRLTVL.

The chain recombines TRBV7-2 with TRBJ2-5; D is undetermined. The germline V and J ends were trimmed by 1 base and 3 bases, with 9 bases remaining between them. Germline V gene sequence: CDR1 SGHTA, CDR2 FQGNSA. CDR3 length: 14 amino acids. The CDR3 sequence is CASSLVSGKETQYF. CDR3 DNA sequence: TGTGCCAGCAGCTTAGTCTCTGGGAAAGAGACCCAGTACTTC. Combining the CDR3 with reference TRBV7-2 and TRBJ2-5 gives the whole variable domain GAGVSQSPSNKVTEKGKDVELRCDPISGHTALYWYRQSLGQGLEFLIYFQGNSAPDKSGLPSDRFSAERTGGSVSTLTIQRTQQEDSAVYLCASSLVSGKETQYFGPGTRLLVL.

This clone showed up just a few times. The rearrangement links TRBV19 to TRBJ2-1; TRBD2 agrees at 8 bases. The V gene's germline CDR1 is LNHDA and CDR2 SQIVND (reference sequence). This CDR3 region has 18 residues. V shed 4 bases, J shed 2 bases, and the junction held 13 bases outside the gene matches. CDR3 DNA: TGTGCCAGTAGTAGAGGAGGTGGAGCGGGAGACCCCTACAATGAGCAGTTCTTC. This gives the protein CASSRGGGAGDPYNEQFF.

This clone was seen only a few times. The chain has TRBV6-5 and TRBJ2-3; D remains ambiguous. V lost 10 bases and J 0 bases, leaving 14 bases between the germline ends. This CDR3 contains 14 residues. Looked up from germline, CDR1 is MNHEY and CDR2 is SVGAGI. The CDR3 region is CATQTGFSTDTQYF. DNA of the CDR3: TGTGCCACTCAGACCGGGTTTAGCACAGATACGCAGTATTTT.

This clone was observed a few times. V gene TRBV6-6 combines with J gene TRBJ1-2; the D is unclear. The V gene's germline CDR1 is MNHNY and CDR2 SVGAGI (reference sequence). V lost 1 base and J lost 4, with 10 bases in between. This CDR3 contains 14 residues. In DNA form, the CDR3 reads TGTGCCAGCAGTTACTTTACCGCTTCCTATGGCTACACCTTC. Translated, it gives CASSYFTASYGYTF.

This clone came up a few times. The rearrangement uses TRBV5-1 and TRBJ1-1; D call uncertain. Germline V gene lookup returns CDR1 SGHRS and CDR2 YFSETQ. This CDR3 has 12 residues. Trimming took 4 bases from V and 2 from J, leaving 6 bases between them. CDR3 sequence reads: CASSDSNTEAFF. DNA of the CDR3: TGCGCCAGCAGCGATTCCAACACTGAAGCTTTCTTT.

This clone came up a few times. The V call is TRBV27, the J call TRBJ2-2, with 10 positions matching TRBD2. The ends lost 6 bases at V and 1 base at J; junction bases unmatched: 14. Germline V lookup: CDR1 MNHEY, CDR2 SMNVEV (reference sequence). CDR3 length: 19 amino acids. CDR3 sequence: CASRQRGLAGVGNTGELFF. In nucleotides, the CDR3 is TGTGCCAGCAGACAAAGGGGGCTAGCGGGAGTAGGGAACACCGGGGAGCTGTTTTTT.

V is TRBV11-3 and J is TRBJ2-3; weak D call: TRBD1 (5 bases). CDR1 SGHNT and CDR2 YENEEA come from the germline V gene. The CDR3 is 12 amino acids. V was clipped by 6 bases and J by 3 bases, with 7 bases between them. CDR3 sequence (DNA): TGTGCCAGCAGTCCAGGGACAGATACGCAGTATTTT. This encodes CASSPGTDTQYF.

The rearrangement uses TRBV15 and TRBJ1-1; the D gene is possibly TRBD1 (6 bases). This CDR3 is 19 amino acids long. V was clipped by 5 bases and J by 0 bases, with 25 bases between them. Germline V gene sequence: CDR1 LNHNV, CDR2 YYDKDF (reference sequence). The CDR3 is CATSGRGTGLIPMNTEAFF. In DNA form, the CDR3 reads TGTGCCACCAGCGGCCGAGGAACAGGGTTAATCCCTATGAACACTGAAGCTTTCTTT.

This clone was observed a handful of times. The V call is TRBV28, the J call TRBJ2-6; TRBD1 agrees at 7 bases. This CDR3 has 15 amino acids. V gave up 5 bases and J gave up 5 bases; unmatched junction bases: 6. The germline V gene encodes CDR1 MDHEN and CDR2 SYDVKM. The CDR3, as DNA: TGTGCCAGCAGTGTCAACAGGGGTAGGGCCAACGTCCTGACTTTC. Translating gives CASSVNRGRANVLTF.

The chain has TRBV29-1 and TRBJ2-5, with D tentatively TRBD2 (5 bases). From germline, CDR1 is SQVTM and CDR2 ANQGSEA. Trimming removed 6 bases at V and 14 bases at J, with 16 bases between. This CDR3 has 10 residues. In DNA, the CDR3 is TGCAGCGTCCGGGAAGCGGAAGACTACTTC. Translation gives CSVREAEDYF.

The rearrangement links TRBV19 to TRBJ2-7, with TRBD1 identical over 8 bases. V lost 5 bases, J lost 3 bases, and 9 bases stayed unmatched. Per the germline V gene, CDR1 is LNHDA and CDR2 is SQIVND (reference sequence). The CDR3 totals 15 residues. The CDR3 bases are TGTGCCAGTAGTCACGGCAGGGGGCCGGACTACGAGCAGTACTTC. Residues: CASSHGRGPDYEQYF. Looking up the rest from reference TRBV19 and TRBJ2-7 gives the full variable domain: DGGITQSPKYLFRKEGQNVTLSCEQNLNHDAMYWYRQDPGQGLRLIYYSQIVNDFQKGDIAEGYSVSREKKESFPLTVTSAQKNPTAFYLCASSHGRGPDYEQYFGPGTRLTVT.

The CDR3 region has the DNA TGTGCCAGCCTCCGTTTGGGGGGGCGCGAGCAGTACTTC. Translated, it gives CASLRLGGREQYF. The chain is built from TRBV6-6 and TRBJ2-7, with D perhaps matching TRBD2 (7 bases). The CDR3 is 13 amino acids. Germline V gene data show CDR1 as MNHNY and CDR2 as SVGAGI (reference sequence). The V gene lost 8 bases and the J gene lost 6 bases, with 17 bases spanning the gap.

The table lists this clone with a few counts. The chain couples TRBV5-1 to TRBJ2-4; 7 bases match TRBD1. The V and J ends lost 4 bases and 2 bases, in that order; junction bases with no gene match: 9. The CDR3 loop spans 16 amino acids. Germline values: CDR1 SGHRS, CDR2 YFSETQ. The CDR3 sequence is CASSHRTGGTKNIQYF. CDR3 nucleotide sequence: TGCGCCAGCAGCCATAGGACAGGAGGCACCAAAAACATTCAGTACTTC.

V usage is TRBV7-3 and J usage is TRBJ1-5; weak D call: TRBD1 (5 bases). With 2 bases removed from V and 3 bases from J, the gap between germline ends came to 8 bases. Germline V gene data show CDR1 as SGHTA and CDR2 as FQGTGA. The CDR3 consists of 14 residues. CDR3 amino acids: CASSLSGFNQPQHF. The CDR3 DNA reads TGTGCCAGCAGCTTATCAGGGTTCAATCAGCCCCAGCATTTT.